This is a list of T cell receptor beta chains from one sample in a study of graft-versus-host responses after intestinal transplantation. The assay was immunoSEQ multiplex PCR, and TCRdb's table has in-frame clones only and misses some. Of some 120,000 clones listed, approximately 94% are singletons. These receptors' targets are unknown. The sample was unstimulated CD4+ T cells sorted from spleen or lymph node cells, taken before intestinal transplant. These receptors all stem from a human donor who received an intestinal transplant. Both conserved end residues are part of each CDR3. Fields, in order: D gene, V gene, CDR3 length, clone size, CDR3 protein. D genes are given only for firm matches. Clone size is not always given. Where it is, it says once, few, many or a class for expanded clones.

.	TRBV5-1	13	.	CASSLGEGTEAFF
.	TRBV6-1	13	.	CASDGGGGEKLFF
TRBD2	TRBV6-4	17	.	CASSDGGLAAGGGEQYF
TRBD1	TRBV5-1	16	.	CASTSAASGGQETQYF
.	TRBV10-1	14	.	CASSPTGRNGELFF
.	TRBV5-4	17	.	CASSPGRSGSYNSPLHF
.	TRBV6-1	12	.	CASTNSQETQYF
TRBD1	TRBV6-1	16	.	CASSALRGTGDYEQYF
TRBD2	TRBV27	17	.	CASSLRLAGGARETQYF
.	TRBV7-9	15	.	CASSSDGQFPGGYTF
.	TRBV7-2	14	.	CASSPRTVTDTQYF
.	TRBV23-1	12	.	CASSQAENEQFF
TRBD1	TRBV2	20	.	CASTERSWGQGARRYYEQYF
.	TRBV5-6	17	few	CASSFVGRSSYNSPLHF
.	TRBV6-5	16	.	CASSYYPGGPGNEQFF
.	TRBV6-1	10	.	CASRRGGYTF
.	TRBV18	16	.	CASSPSLAAESYGYTF
.	TRBV9	18	.	CASSVDPGGHLLNTEAFF
.	TRBV6-1	12	few	CASSEADNEQFF
TRBD2	TRBV29-1	16	.	CSVAGTSGPPTETQYF
TRBD1	TRBV18	17	.	CASSSDFRQGASYEQYF
.	TRBV14	13	.	CASSPESGSPLHF
.	TRBV30	15	once	CAWSNWFGVATEAFF
.	TRBV6-1	15	.	CASSGSGHPQETQYF
.	TRBV5-1	14	once	CASSFSQTPYEQYF
.	TRBV4-1	16	.	CASSSRQEAWNTEAFF
.	TRBV30	13	.	CAWRSRGGETQYF
.	TRBV9	16	.	CASSVGKGWIGETQYF
.	TRBV7-6	14	.	CASSLDQVAGELFF
.	TRBV10-3	14	few	CAISESVGNQPQHF
TRBD2	TRBV5-4	19	.	CASSATGTSGGYLTDTQYF
.	TRBV2	12	.	CASSEGRGWQYF
.	TRBV6-1	13	.	CASSATRDTEAFF
TRBD1	TRBV6-5	14	.	CASSVGTVGTEAFF
.	TRBV5-1	15	.	CASSLRTDRNTEAFF
TRBD1	TRBV5-1	14	once	CASSWDSTYNEQFF
TRBD1	TRBV9	17	once	CASSAGTGGSNTGELFF
TRBD1	TRBV2	14	.	CASRVDRDTGELFF
TRBD1	TRBV18	14	.	CASSPGQVDTEAFF
.	TRBV7-9	15	.	CASSLGGSVNTEAFF
.	TRBV5-1	15	.	CASSASTDPTDTQYF
.	TRBV5-1	14	.	CASFDRTNTGELFF